This T cell receptor (beta chain) was identified in a study of TIL therapy for anti-PD-1-resistant metastatic lung cancer. Study-wide context: Median tumor mutation burden was roughly 1.5 mutations per megabase.

The libraries were made with immunoSEQ v3. Libraries were sequenced to 2 million to 2.5 million read pairs (survey) or about 5-6 million (deep). Profiling relied on immunoSEQ multiplex PCR, and the TCRdb table lists in-frame clones only, not all of them. Among tens of thousands of clones listed, around 90% were seen once. Specified time point: pre-treatment sample, taken before nivolumab and TIL therapy. The CDR3 is made up of 13 amino acids. Trimming removed 3 bases at V and 6 bases at J, with 9 bases between. Germline V gene data show CDR1 as DFQATT and CDR2 as SNEGSKA (reference sequence). The sequence was obtained from a person between 25 and 80 years old with non-small cell lung cancer. This rearrangement joins TRBV20-1 to TRBJ1-6; D unresolved. The specimen was blood, collected at baseline. DNA for the CDR3: TGCAGTGCTAGTAATCCGGGTAATTCACCCCTCCACTTT. Amino acid sequence: CSASNPGNSPLHF.